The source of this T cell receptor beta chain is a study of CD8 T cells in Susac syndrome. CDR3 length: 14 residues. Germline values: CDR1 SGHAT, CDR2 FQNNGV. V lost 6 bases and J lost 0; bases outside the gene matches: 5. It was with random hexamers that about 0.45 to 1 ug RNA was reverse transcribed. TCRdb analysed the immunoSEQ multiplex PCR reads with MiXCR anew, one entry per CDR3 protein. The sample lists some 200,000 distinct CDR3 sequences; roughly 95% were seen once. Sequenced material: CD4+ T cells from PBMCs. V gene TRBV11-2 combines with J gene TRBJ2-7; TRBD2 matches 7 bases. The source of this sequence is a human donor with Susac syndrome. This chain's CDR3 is CASRGGGYSYEQYF. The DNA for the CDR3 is TGTGCCAGCAGGGGCGGGGGATACTCCTACGAGCAGTACTTC.